The T cell receptor (beta chain) under discussion was sequenced for a study of T cell repertoires in aging, cancer and after chemotherapy. Overall study results and limits: Compared with age-matched healthy donors, untreated hematological or solid cancer patients showed higher blood TCR clonality. Rebound thymic output was suggested by rising median generation probability during chemotherapy in each cancer cohort.

Amplification of TCR beta used genomic DNA extracted from peripheral blood. A remark on this clonotype: Its target is not known.

Rearranged V-D-J TRB sequences were amplified with a mixed TRB-A/B primer pool. TCRdb passed the multiplex PCR reads through MiXCR, listing each CDR3 protein once. The sample holds 2,000 to 2,500 distinct CDR3 sequences, around 24% seen once. This CDR3 region has 14 residues. The trim removed 5 bases at V and 9 bases at J, leaving 9 bases unmatched. Germline values: CDR1 SGHAT, CDR2 FQNNGV. The chain recombines TRBV11-2 with TRBJ2-7; TRBD1 agrees at 11 bases. The sample comprised blood. The source is a human donor with a solid tumor. CDR3 amino acids: CASSAGTGGLLQYF. The CDR3 nucleotides are TGTGCCAGCAGCGCCGGGACAGGGGGGTTATTGCAGTACTTC.